The clone carrying this T cell receptor (beta chain) was recorded at least ten times. Antigen: not known. There are 12 residues in the CDR3. Germline lookup yields CDR1 MNHEY and CDR2 SVGAGI. The trim removed 5 bases at V and 6 bases at J, leaving 4 bases unmatched. This sample is drawn from a study of blood T cells in healthy people across ages. Study outcomes and limitations: Among T cells, TCR beta diversity per million cells dropped roughly linearly as age rose.

Using a J-beta primer mix together with a sample-barcoded 5' primer, a second PCR was run for about 6 to 12 cycles. TCRdb analysed the 5' RACE reads with MiXCR anew, one entry per CDR3 protein. The sample lists hundreds of thousands of distinct CDR3 sequences, about a third seen once, with 15% in the top ten. The V gene is TRBV6-5, the J gene TRBJ2-7; TRBD1 matches at 7 bases. Sample: blood. The receptor comes from a woman of 80 years or more in good health. This CDR3 reads CASSNRGAEQYF. CDR3 coding DNA: TGTGCCAGCAGTAACAGGGGCGCCGAGCAGTACTTC.